The 21 T cell receptor beta chains presented below share a single source sample, sequenced in a study of T-cell reconstitution after alpha-beta-depleted transplantation in children. As it was prepared, the TCRbeta library received unique molecular identifiers. TCRdb re-called the PCR reads with MiXCR, one entry per CDR3 protein. Of under 50,000 distinct CDR3 sequences listed, about 50% were seen once; the top ten hold under 40%. Sequencing used peripheral blood, obtained before TCRalphabeta/CD19-depleted stem cell transplant. The receptors come from a boy in the first two years of life with SCID, due to receive a stem cell transplant.

V usage is TRBV7-3 and J usage is TRBJ1-1, with unresolved D. The germline gives CDR1 SGHTA, CDR2 FQGTGA. The CDR3 has 13 residues. Trimming cost V 3 bases and J 1 base, with 6 bases left between them. The CDR3 protein is CASSFKGNTEAFF. The CDR3 nucleotides read TGTGCCAGCAGCTTCAAGGGGAACACTGAAGCTTTCTTT.

This clonotype has more than one count but fewer than ten. This rearrangement joins TRBV5-1 to TRBJ2-3, with 12 bases that match TRBD2. The germline gives CDR1 SGHRS, CDR2 YFSETQ. The CDR3 extends over 17 amino acids. V lost 3 bases and J lost 2; bases outside the gene matches: 7. The CDR3 is CASSSSSGGADTDTQYF. In nucleotides, the CDR3 is TGCGCCAGCAGCTCCTCTAGCGGGGGGGCCGACACAGATACGCAGTATTTT.

This clonotype has only a few counts. The CDR3: CASSSTSGGATDTQYF. DNA of the CDR3: TGTGCCAGCAGTTCGACTAGCGGGGGGGCCACAGATACGCAGTATTTT. V and J are TRBV6-4 and TRBJ2-3; 14 nucleotides match TRBD2. The ends lost 5 bases at V and 2 bases at J; junction bases unmatched: 3. The CDR3 length is 16 residues. Germline assignment: CDR1 MRHNA and CDR2 SNTAGT.

In nucleotides, the CDR3 is TGTGCCAGCAGCTTATCAGGGGCAGGCTACGAGCAGTACTTC. It codes for CASSLSGAGYEQYF. The chain recombines TRBV7-9 with TRBJ2-7; D is perhaps TRBD1 (6 bases). From germline, CDR1 is SEHNR and CDR2 FQNEAQ (reference sequence). The CDR3 sequence is 14 residues long. V lost 2 bases, J lost 3 bases, and 11 bases lay in between.

V gene TRBV27 combines with J gene TRBJ2-3; 11 bases fit TRBD1. Germline loops: CDR1 MNHEY, CDR2 SMNVEV (reference sequence). After removal of 4 bases from V and 4 bases from J, the junction contained 4 bases not matched to a gene. The CDR3 runs 15 residues. The CDR3 reads CASSWTGGGADTQYF. CDR3 DNA: TGTGCCAGCAGTTGGACAGGGGGCGGGGCAGATACGCAGTATTTT.

The table lists this clonotype with a count of one. This chain joins TRBV7-9 and TRBJ1-3; D gene ambiguous. The germline V and J ends were trimmed by 3 bases and 3 bases, with 9 bases remaining between them. The CDR3 has 14 amino acids. CDR1 and CDR2 from the germline V gene are SEHNR and FQNEAQ (reference sequence). CDR3 nucleotides: TGTGCCAGCAGCTTGACGGGTGATGGAAACACCATATATTTT. Its protein is CASSLTGDGNTIYF.

This clonotype was seen more than once but under ten times. This sequence joins TRBV20-1 and TRBJ1-6; no clear D. The CDR3 runs to 10 residues. V lost 5 bases and J 17 bases, leaving 13 bases between the germline ends. Germline CDR1 is DFQATT and CDR2 is SNEGSKA (reference sequence). CDR3 region: CSAAPGGIHF. CDR3 in DNA: TGCAGTGCTGCGCCAGGAGGGATCCACTTT.

The table lists this clonotype with a count of one. V usage is TRBV20-1 and J usage is TRBJ2-7; the D gene could be TRBD1 or TRBD2 (5 bases each). The CDR3 extends over 14 amino acids. Trimming left V 5 bases short and J 3 bases short, with 17 bases between. The germline gives CDR1 DFQATT, CDR2 SNEGSKA (reference sequence). This chain's CDR3 is CSAPMGRWNYEQYF. The DNA of the CDR3 is TGCAGTGCTCCCATGGGACGCTGGAACTACGAGCAGTACTTC.

The chain links TRBV12-3 or TRBV12-4 to TRBJ2-3; 7 nucleotides line up with TRBD1. The junction had 5 bases not matched to a gene; V was cut back by 3 bases and J by 2 bases. This CDR3 has 15 residues. CDR3 loop: CASSFLTGYTDTQYF. The CDR3, as DNA: TGTGCCAGCAGTTTTTTGACAGGGTACACAGATACGCAGTATTTT.

V is TRBV5-1 and J is TRBJ2-4; 16 bases match TRBD2. Germline V CDR1 and CDR2: SGHRS, YFSETQ. J lost 3 bases, V lost 4 bases, and 7 bases had no gene match. The CDR3 runs 18 residues. CDR3 amino acids: CASSAGLAGGAFKNIQYF. The DNA of the CDR3 is TGCGCCAGCAGCGCGGGACTAGCGGGGGGGGCCTTCAAAAACATTCAGTACTTC.

The V and J genes are TRBV6-1 and TRBJ2-7; D is perhaps TRBD2 (6 bases). Per the germline V gene, CDR1 is MNHNS and CDR2 is SASEGT. Trimming cost V 0 bases and J 0 bases, with 9 bases left between them. The CDR3 consists of 15 residues. The CDR3 is CASSEAGRGSYEQYF. As DNA, the CDR3 is TGTGCCAGCAGTGAAGCCGGGCGGGGCTCCTACGAGCAGTACTTC.

This clonotype has just a few counts. DNA for the CDR3: TGTGCCAGCAGTTTGAGACAGCCCTATGGCTACACCTTC. It yields the protein CASSLRQPYGYTF. The gene calls are TRBV28 and TRBJ1-2; possibly TRBD1 for D (5 bases). Germline V gives CDR1 MDHEN, CDR2 SYDVKM. V dropped 3 bases and J dropped 4 bases, with 9 bases sitting between them. CDR3 length: 13 amino acids.

This clonotype is medium-sized. The rearrangement joins TRBV7-3 to TRBJ1-6, with a possible D match to TRBD1 (5 bases). The CDR3 runs to 14 residues. Trimming left V 4 bases short and J 7 bases short, with 11 bases between. Per germline, CDR1 SGHTA and CDR2 FQGTGA. The CDR3 DNA reads TGTGCCAGCAGCTCGGGACGGATAAATTCACCCCTCCACTTT. Translating it yields CASSSGRINSPLHF. The variable domain in full, completed from reference TRBV7-3 and TRBJ1-6, reads GAGVSQTPSNKVTEKGKYVELRCDPISGHTALYWYRQSLGQGPEFLIYFQGTGAADDSGLPNDRFFAVRPEGSVSTLKIQRTERGDSAVYLCASSSGRINSPLHFGNGTRLTVT.

This chain connects TRBV11-1 to TRBJ2-2; 9 bases fit TRBD2. Germline trimming cut 5 bases from V and 9 bases from J; bases unmatched to any gene: 22. Germline CDR1 SGHAT, CDR2 FQDESV (reference sequence). This CDR3 is built from 19 residues. The CDR3 bases are TGTGCCAGCAGCCCCCCTCCTTTAGCGGGGGCTCTGACCGCGAGGGAGCTGTTTTTT. Translated, it gives CASSPPPLAGALTARELFF.

This clonotype was detected a few times. The chain recombines TRBV7-3 with TRBJ2-3, with TRBD2 as a possible D gene (5 bases). V lost 2 bases, J lost 5 bases, and 11 bases lay in between. The CDR3 totals 14 residues. Germline CDR1 is SGHTA and CDR2 is FQGTGA. CDR3 sequence reads: CASSLSSNEDTQYF. DNA of the CDR3: TGTGCCAGCAGCTTATCTAGCAATGAAGATACGCAGTATTTT.

This clonotype appeared many times. V usage is TRBV5-1 and J usage is TRBJ2-7, with D possibly matching TRBD2 (5 bases). The CDR3 spans 12 residues. Trimming shortened V by 1 base and J by 7 bases, and 9 bases separated the two germline ends. CDR1 is SGHRS and CDR2 is YFSETQ in the germline V gene. CDR3 coding DNA: TGCGCCAGCAGCTTGTCCCGGGAAGAGCAGTACTTC. Its protein product is CASSLSREEQYF.

The chain recombines TRBV13 with TRBJ2-5; D uncertain. Germline CDR1 is PRHDT and CDR2 is FYEKMQ (reference sequence). The V end was cut by 2 bases, the J end by 2 bases, with 6 bases between. This CDR3 is 13 amino acids long. Here the CDR3 reads CASSLMRQETQYF. The CDR3 nucleotides are TGTGCCAGCAGCTTAATGAGACAAGAGACCCAGTACTTC.

This chain connects TRBV12-3 or TRBV12-4 to TRBJ1-2; no definite D call. Trimming took 3 bases from V and 6 from J, leaving 14 bases between them. The CDR3 consists of 14 residues. Written as DNA, the CDR3 is TGTGCCAGCAGTTTTCGGGGTGGGCTACATGGCTACACCTTC. Protein sequence: CASSFRGGLHGYTF.

V usage is TRBV7-6 and J usage is TRBJ1-1; 7 bases match TRBD1. There are 15 residues in the CDR3. Germline lookup yields CDR1 SGHVS and CDR2 FNYEAQ. The J segment lost 1 base and the V segment lost 6 bases, leaving 8 bases of the junction unmatched. CDR3 DNA sequence: TGTGCCAGCAGTTCGCGACAGGGAAGGAACACTGAAGCTTTCTTT. This translates into CASSSRQGRNTEAFF.

This clonotype has more than one count but fewer than ten. The chain uses TRBV23-1 and TRBJ2-1; 7 bases line up with TRBD1. TRBV23-1 is given ORF status, its function remaining uncertain. This CDR3 spans 13 amino acids. The V gene end was trimmed by 8 bases and the J gene end by 5 bases; junction bases not matched to a gene: 6. CDR3 bases: TGCGCCAGCGAGGGACAGTGGCACAATGAGCAGTTCTTC. This sequence encodes CASEGQWHNEQFF.

CDR3 nucleotide sequence: TGCGCCAGCAGCCAAACCTCCGGACAGGGGGGCAATCAGCCCCAGCATTTT. Translated: CASSQTSGQGGNQPQHF. The J gene is TRBJ1-5, the V gene TRBV4-1; 10 bases are shared with TRBD1. Trimming at V came to 2 bases and at J to 2 bases, leaving 6 bases not matched to a gene. Germline CDR1 reads MGHRA; CDR2 reads YSYEKL. The CDR3 totals 17 residues.